The clone carrying this T cell receptor beta chain was observed many times. Antigen: not known. The CDR3 is made up of 13 amino acids. V dropped 4 bases and J dropped 10 bases, with 11 bases sitting between them. Germline V gives CDR1 MNHNS, CDR2 SASEGT. Tregs were sorted as CD4+CD25+CD127-/low cells. Constant-region reverse primers amplified full-length variable regions, followed by semi-nested Nested Universal Primer A PCR. TCRdb passed the 5' RACE reads through MiXCR, listing each CDR3 protein once. The sample lists about 32,000 distinct CDR3 sequences; more than 20% were seen once. Findings and limits, study-wide: Tumor memory CD4+ T cell TCR gene usage was found to cluster with blood and lymph node memory CD4+ cells and with lymph node naive CD4+ cells.

This receptor was identified in a female donor with breast cancer. Sequencing was done on a sample of tumor-infiltrating Tregs sorted from the breast tumor. The gene calls are TRBV6-1 and TRBJ1-6; weak D call: TRBD1 (6 bases). For the CDR3, the DNA is TGTGCCAGCAGTGGCGACAGGAACTCACCCCTCCACTTT. It specifies CASSGDRNSPLHF.